This T cell receptor (beta chain) came from a study of response to subunit inactivated influenza vaccine (dated by TCRdb to the late 2010s). In terms of the full investigation: Deep quantitative profiling of the T cell receptor repertoire was used in the study to follow responses to a trivalent subunit inactivated influenza vaccine.

Libraries were built with RT-PCR. Instrument on record: Illumina HiSeq 2500. Starting from the raw public reads, TCRdb applied fastp trimming at Q25, assembled clones with MiXCR and retained in-frame beta chains. Each CDR3 protein appears once, grouped with its most common genes and DNA. For this sample the table gives fewer than 650,000 distinct CDR3 sequences, of which under 15% were detected only once. The leading ten clones occupy about an eighth of the sample. The paper as a whole reports these results and caveats: According to the authors, only a limited number of new T cells may be recruited by each seasonal influenza vaccination.

From a lookup of the germline V gene (reference sequence), CDR1 and CDR2 are SGHKS and YYEKEE. The CDR3 sequence holds 15 residues, the cysteine and phenylalanine included. The sequence is cut down to CDR3 DNA, 45 bases in frame from base 1. Germline trimming: 3 bases from V, 4 bases from J; junction bases outside gene matches: 6. Interpreted using the paper, the time point label stands for: 45 to 50 days after influenza vaccine administration. At least ten counts were recorded for this clonotype. It lacks a known antigen. The input lacks base qualities; no much larger clone sits a single base away. This clonotype was obtained from a man aged 50-60 years who received an inactivated influenza vaccine. Donor details come from another sample of the same person, matched by shared clones. Rearrangement joined TRBV5-5 to TRBJ1-4, and 7 bases in between align with TRBD1. This material consisted of PBMCs from blood, taken around seven weeks after vaccination. The CDR3 region reads CASSSTGYFNEKLFF. The base sequence is TGTGCCAGCAGCTCGACAGGGTACTTTAATGAAAAACTGTTTTTT.